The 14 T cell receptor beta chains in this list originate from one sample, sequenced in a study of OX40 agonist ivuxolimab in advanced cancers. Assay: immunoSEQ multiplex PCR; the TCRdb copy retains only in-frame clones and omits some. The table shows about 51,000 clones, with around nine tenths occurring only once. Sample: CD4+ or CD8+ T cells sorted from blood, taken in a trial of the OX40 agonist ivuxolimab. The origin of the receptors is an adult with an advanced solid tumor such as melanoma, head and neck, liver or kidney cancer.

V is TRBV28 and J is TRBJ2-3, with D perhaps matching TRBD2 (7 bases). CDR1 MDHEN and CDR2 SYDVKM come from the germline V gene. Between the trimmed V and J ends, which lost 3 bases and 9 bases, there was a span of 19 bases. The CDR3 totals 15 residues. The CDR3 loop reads CASSFGGDTVGTQYF. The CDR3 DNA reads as TGTGCCAGCAGTTTTGGGGGGGACACAGTGGGGACGCAGTATTTT.

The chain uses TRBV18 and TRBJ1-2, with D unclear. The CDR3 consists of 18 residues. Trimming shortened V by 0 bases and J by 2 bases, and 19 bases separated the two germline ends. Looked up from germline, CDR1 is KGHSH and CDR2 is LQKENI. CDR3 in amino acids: CASSPPITEGSQNYGYTF. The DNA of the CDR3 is TGTGCCAGCTCACCACCGATCACAGAGGGATCCCAAAACTATGGCTACACCTTC.

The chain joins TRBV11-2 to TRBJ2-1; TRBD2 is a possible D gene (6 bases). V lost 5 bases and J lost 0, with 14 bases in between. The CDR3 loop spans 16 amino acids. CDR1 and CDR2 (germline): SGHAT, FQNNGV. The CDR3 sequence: CASSPAGSTSYNEQFF. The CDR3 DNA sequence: TGTGCCAGCAGCCCAGCGGGTAGCACCTCCTACAATGAGCAGTTCTTC.

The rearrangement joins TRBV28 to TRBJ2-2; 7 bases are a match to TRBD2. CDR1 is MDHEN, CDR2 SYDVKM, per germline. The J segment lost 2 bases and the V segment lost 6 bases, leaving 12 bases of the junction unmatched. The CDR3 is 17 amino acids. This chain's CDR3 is CASSLRTIAGNTGELFF. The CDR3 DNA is TGTGCCAGCAGCCTCCGAACGATAGCGGGTAACACCGGGGAGCTGTTTTTT.

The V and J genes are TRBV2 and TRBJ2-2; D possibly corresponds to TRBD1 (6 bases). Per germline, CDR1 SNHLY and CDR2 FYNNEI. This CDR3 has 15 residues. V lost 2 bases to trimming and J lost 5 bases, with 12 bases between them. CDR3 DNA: TGTGCCAGCAGTGAACAGGGGAGAAGGACCGGGGAGCTGTTTTTT. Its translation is CASSEQGRRTGELFF.

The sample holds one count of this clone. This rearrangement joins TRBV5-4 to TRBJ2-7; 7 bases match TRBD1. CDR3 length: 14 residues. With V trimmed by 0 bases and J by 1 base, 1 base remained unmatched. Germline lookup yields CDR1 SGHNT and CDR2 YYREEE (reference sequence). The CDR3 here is CASSLGGQSYEQYF. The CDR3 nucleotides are TGTGCCAGCAGCTTGGGGGGACAGTCCTACGAGCAGTACTTC.

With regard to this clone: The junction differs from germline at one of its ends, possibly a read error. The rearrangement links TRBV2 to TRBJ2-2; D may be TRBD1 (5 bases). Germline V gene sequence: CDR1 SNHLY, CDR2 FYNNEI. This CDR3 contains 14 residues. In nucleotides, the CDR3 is TGTGCCAGCATTTATTCAGGGAACGCCGGGGAGCTGTTTTTT. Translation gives CASIYSGNAGELFF.

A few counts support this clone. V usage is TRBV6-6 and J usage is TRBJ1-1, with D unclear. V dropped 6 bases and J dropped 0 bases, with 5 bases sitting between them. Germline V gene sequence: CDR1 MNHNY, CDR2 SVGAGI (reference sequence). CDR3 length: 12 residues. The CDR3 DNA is TGTGCCAGCAGCGTAGTGAACACTGAAGCTTTCTTT. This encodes CASSVVNTEAFF.

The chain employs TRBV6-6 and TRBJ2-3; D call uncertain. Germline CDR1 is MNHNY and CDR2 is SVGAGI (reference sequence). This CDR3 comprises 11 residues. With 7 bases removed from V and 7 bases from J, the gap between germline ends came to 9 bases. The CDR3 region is CASISRNTQYF. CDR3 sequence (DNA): TGTGCCAGCATCTCCCGGAATACGCAGTATTTT.

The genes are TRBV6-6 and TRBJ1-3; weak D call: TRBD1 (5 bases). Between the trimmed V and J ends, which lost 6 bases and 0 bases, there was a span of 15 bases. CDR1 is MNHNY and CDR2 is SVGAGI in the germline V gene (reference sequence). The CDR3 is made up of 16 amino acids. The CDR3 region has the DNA TGTGCCAGCAGACAACGACAGTTAGCCTCTGGAAACACCATATATTTT. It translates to CASRQRQLASGNTIYF.

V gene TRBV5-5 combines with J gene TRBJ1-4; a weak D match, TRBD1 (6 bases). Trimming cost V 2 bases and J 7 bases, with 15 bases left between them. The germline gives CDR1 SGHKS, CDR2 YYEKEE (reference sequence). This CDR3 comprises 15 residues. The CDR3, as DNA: TGTGCCAGCAGCTTCCAGGCCGAGGGGGTTGAAAAACTGTTTTTT. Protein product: CASSFQAEGVEKLFF.

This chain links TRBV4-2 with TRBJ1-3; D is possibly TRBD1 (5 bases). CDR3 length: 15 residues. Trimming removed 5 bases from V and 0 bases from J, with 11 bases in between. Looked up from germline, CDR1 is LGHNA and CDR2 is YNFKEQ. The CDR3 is CASSGGTNSGNTIYF. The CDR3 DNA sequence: TGTGCCAGCAGCGGAGGGACGAACTCTGGAAACACCATATATTTT.

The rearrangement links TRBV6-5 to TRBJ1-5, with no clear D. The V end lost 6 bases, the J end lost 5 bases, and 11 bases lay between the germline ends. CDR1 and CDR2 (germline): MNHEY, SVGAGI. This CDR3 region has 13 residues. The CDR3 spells CASSSGKDQPQHF. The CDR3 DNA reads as TGTGCCAGCAGCTCTGGTAAGGATCAGCCCCAGCATTTT.

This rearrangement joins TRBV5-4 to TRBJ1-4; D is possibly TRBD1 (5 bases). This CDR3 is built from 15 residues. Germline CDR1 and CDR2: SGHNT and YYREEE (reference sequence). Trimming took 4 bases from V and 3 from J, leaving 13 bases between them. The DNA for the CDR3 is TGTGCCAGCAGCGTGGGATGGGGGTCTAATGAAAAACTGTTTTTT. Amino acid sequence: CASSVGWGSNEKLFF.